The clone carrying this TCR beta chain was seen just once. This sample was taken from a study of Ad26.COV2.S vaccination and SARS-CoV-2 variants. Sequencing was performed with immunoSEQ multiplex PCR; in TCRdb, only in-frame clones are kept and a portion is missing. Of about 400,000 clones listed, approximately 91% are singletons. The CDR3 sequence is 17 residues long. Germline CDR1 reads SEHNR; CDR2 reads FQNEAQ (reference sequence). V lost 6 bases to trimming and J lost 7 bases, with 25 bases between them. The treatment denotes: around 19 received Ad26.COV2.S at low or high dose, single or two shots; roughly five received placebo; per-sample allocation not given. Repertoires come from day 63 after the first vaccine or placebo injection. The vaccine antigen was prefusion-stabilized Wuhan SARS-CoV-2 spike.

This TCR was recovered from a person aged 18-60 years who received the Ad26.COV2.S COVID-19 vaccine or a placebo. This specimen was peripheral blood, taken in a trial of Ad26.COV2.S vaccine versus placebo. This chain uses TRBV7-9 with TRBJ2-1; D perhaps matches TRBD2 (6 bases). The CDR3 loop reads CASRASAVPRSTNEQFF. The CDR3 nucleotides read TGTGCCAGCAGGGCTAGCGCGGTCCCAAGGAGTACAAATGAGCAGTTCTTC.